Listed here are 3 T cell receptor beta chains from one sample, sequenced in a study of blood T cells in healthy people across ages. Next came a second PCR, run for roughly 7 to 12 cycles, which used a sample-barcoded 5' primer along with a J-beta primer mix. Each CDR3 protein is one row after TCRdb ran MiXCR on the 5' RACE reads. The data contain over 600,000 distinct CDR3 sequences, roughly 21% of them singletons. The sample consisted of blood. These receptors were taken from an older man in good health.

A remark on this clonotype: The junction departs from the called germline gene at one end, perhaps through a read error. This chain joins TRBV12-3 or TRBV12-4 and TRBJ2-5; 8 bases match TRBD1. The CDR3 is 14 residues long. CDR3 DNA: TGTGCCAACAGTTTCGGGACAGGCCAAGAGACCCAGTACTTC. It codes for CANSFGTGQETQYF.

J is TRBJ2-5 and V is TRBV20-1, with D tentatively TRBD2 (5 bases). The CDR3 has 13 residues. Deletions cut 5 bases from V and 3 bases from J, with 13 bases between. The germline gives CDR1 DFQATT, CDR2 SNEGSKA (reference sequence). The CDR3 bases are TGCAGTGCTCCGCGGACCGGGGAAGAGACCCAGTACTTC. This gives the protein CSAPRTGEETQYF.

This chain connects TRBV9 to TRBJ2-5; 10 nucleotides line up with TRBD2. The CDR3 extends over 15 amino acids. The V gene's germline CDR1 is SGDLS and CDR2 YYNGEE. With V trimmed by 3 bases and J by 5 bases, 7 bases remained unmatched. DNA of the CDR3: TGTGCCAGCAGCGCCCAGCGGGAGGGCCTGGAGACCCAGTACTTC. This codes for CASSAQREGLETQYF.